This T cell receptor (beta chain) comes out of a study of blood T cell repertoires in COVID-19. Study context: Sites in the United States, Italy and Spain provided acute and convalescent COVID-19 samples. Nucleic acid was either cDNA or gDNA, and it came from T cells, B-cell-depleted T cells, or PBMCs.

Per the original data handling: Nucleated cell number was recorded as an estimate derived from reference gene primer amplification. Using immunoSEQ multiplex PCR, the repertoire was profiled, and TCRdb retains in-frame clones only, with some absent. V and J calls plus clone size are reproduced from that table; the DNA served to infer D and trimming. Found here are about 170,000 clones, 88% of them singletons; the top ten hold roughly 24%. Trimming cost V 5 bases and J 8 bases, with 15 bases left between them. This CDR3 comprises 12 residues. Germline V lookup: CDR1 GTSNPN, CDR2 SVGIG (reference sequence).

The sequencing sample was made of peripheral blood. The TCR comes from a man in his fifties or sixties with acute or convalescent COVID-19. The J gene is TRBJ1-2, the V gene TRBV30; the D gene is possibly TRBD1 (5 bases). The CDR3 protein is CAWGARRVGYTF. As DNA, the CDR3 is TGTGCCTGGGGGGCTAGGAGAGTGGGCTACACCTTC.